Shown below are 20 T cell receptor beta chains from a single sample sequenced in a study of breast tumors, draining lymph nodes, adjacent tissues. TCRdb re-called the multiplex PCR reads with MiXCR, one entry per CDR3 protein. The sample carries some 47,000 distinct CDR3 sequences, roughly 39% recorded once. Sequenced sample: breast tumor tissue. The receptors shown here come from a female donor with breast cancer. Some clones in this sample may be carry-over from other donors' samples.

This clonotype showed up many times. CDR3 amino acids: CASSPGTSGRNNEQFF. The CDR3, as DNA: TGCGCCAGCAGCCCCGGGACTAGCGGGAGGAACAATGAGCAGTTCTTC. The gene calls are TRBV5-1 and TRBJ2-1; 15 nucleotides line up with TRBD2. The V and J ends lost 4 bases and 5 bases, in that order; junction bases with no gene match: 4. From germline, CDR1 is SGHRS and CDR2 YFSETQ. The CDR3 consists of 16 residues.

For this clonotype: This may come from a read error, since a much larger clone is one base off. The chain joins TRBV19 to TRBJ2-5; 8 positions agree with TRBD2. The CDR3 extends over 17 amino acids. Germline CDR1 LNHDA, CDR2 SQIVND (reference sequence). The CDR3 nucleotides are TGTGCCAGTAGTCCCCGGACTAGCCTCCTTAGCAGGGAGACCCAGTCCTTC. Translation: CASSPRTSLLSRETQSF.

There are many counts of this clonotype. This chain uses TRBV4-1 with TRBJ2-7; the match to TRBD2 covers 8 bases. After removal of 1 base from V and 5 bases from J, the junction contained 7 bases not matched to a gene. CDR1 is MGHRA and CDR2 is YSYEKL in the germline V gene. The CDR3 consists of 15 residues. CDR3 nucleotides: TGCGCCAGCAGCCAAGTGGGGACTAGTCGCCACGAGCAGTACTTC. Amino acid sequence: CASSQVGTSRHEQYF.

This clonotype came up many times. The junction departs from germline at one end; a sequencing error may be responsible. The J gene is TRBJ1-2, the V gene TRBV6-5, with D unclear. Germline lookup yields CDR1 MNHEY and CDR2 SVGAGI. CDR3 size: 15 residues. This CDR3 is CASSHSTSQVYGYTF. The CDR3 DNA is TGTGCCAGCAGTCACTCGACTTCCCAGGTCTATGGCTACACCTTC.

This chain uses TRBV2 with TRBJ2-1; 14 nucleotides match TRBD2. Looked up from germline, CDR1 is SNHLY and CDR2 is FYNNEI. The CDR3 loop spans 15 amino acids. Losses at the gene ends were 7 bases for V and 9 bases for J; bases not matched to a gene: 8. CDR3 sequence (DNA): TGTGCCAGCACTCCGGGACTAGCGGGAGTGGGTGAGCAGTTCTTC. Translating it yields CASTPGLAGVGEQFF.

Comments on this clonotype: Because it lacks the conserved phenylalanine or tryptophan at the end, this CDR3 is likely a read error. V usage is TRBV7-3 and J usage is TRBJ2-6; TRBD2 is a possible D gene (5 bases). CDR3 length equals 14 residues. The germline V gene encodes CDR1 SGHTA and CDR2 FQGTGA. Written as DNA, the CDR3 is TGTGCCGGCAGCGGCTCGGTGGGGGCCAACGTCCTGACTCTC. Its protein product is CAGSGSVGANVLTL.

This clonotype appeared many times. This rearrangement joins TRBV4-2 to TRBJ1-5, with a tentative D call TRBD1 (5 bases). Trimming took off 0 bases at V and 6 bases at J, with 15 bases between the two ends. The CDR3 totals 16 residues. Germline loops: CDR1 LGHNA, CDR2 YNFKEQ. The CDR3 protein is CASSQDQGQRAQPQHF. Written as DNA, the CDR3 is TGTGCCAGCAGCCAAGATCAGGGTCAAAGGGCTCAGCCCCAGCATTTT.

About this clonotype: Since the CDR3 does not end with the conserved phenylalanine or tryptophan, this likely comes from a read error. J is TRBJ1-4 and V is TRBV29-1; D is unclear. V gave up 7 bases and J gave up 7 bases, with 16 bases separating them. The CDR3 runs to 13 residues. Germline values: CDR1 SQVTM, CDR2 ANQGSEA. The CDR3 spells CSGTELGSEKLFL. CDR3 DNA sequence: TGCAGCGGGACGGAACTAGGGAGTGAAAAACTGTTTCTT.

The table lists this clonotype with many counts. The chain links TRBV4-2 to TRBJ1-3; D is uncertain. The V gene lost 4 bases and the J gene lost 2 bases, with 9 bases spanning the gap. Looked up from germline, CDR1 is LGHNA and CDR2 is YNFKEQ. CDR3 length equals 14 residues. Here the CDR3 reads CASSPSLAGNTIYF. DNA for the CDR3: TGTGCCAGCAGCCCCAGTCTCGCTGGAAACACCATATATTTT.

Ten or more counts support this clonotype. The chain carries TRBV7-2 and TRBJ2-1; TRBD2 matches at 8 bases. Germline CDR1 SGHTA, CDR2 FQGNSA. The V and J ends lost 1 base and 0 bases, in that order; junction bases with no gene match: 2. The CDR3 extends over 16 amino acids. CDR3 in DNA: TGTGCCAGCAGCTTAGGTCGGGGGGGCTCCTACAATGAGCAGTTCTTC. Translation gives CASSLGRGGSYNEQFF.

Remarks on this clonotype: An end of the junction does not agree with germline; a read error may underlie this. The chain combines TRBV3-1 with TRBJ2-5, with TRBD2 identical over 7 bases. Germline V gene sequence: CDR1 LGHDT, CDR2 YNNKEL (reference sequence). The CDR3 contains 16 residues. The DNA of the CDR3 is TGTGCCAGCATCCAAGATCCGACGGGACTAAGGGAGATCCAGTACTTC. Its protein product is CASIQDPTGLREIQYF.

The V call is TRBV5-1, the J call TRBJ2-7; TRBD1 might be the D (6 bases). With 4 bases removed from V and 0 bases from J, the gap between germline ends came to 17 bases. CDR1 is SGHRS and CDR2 is YFSETQ in the germline V gene. This CDR3 is 16 amino acids long. The CDR3 coding sequence is TGCGCCAGCAGCCCACCACAGGGTTGGGGCTCCTACGAGCAGTACTTC. It encodes CASSPPQGWGSYEQYF.

This clonotype was seen many times. V is TRBV7-9 and J is TRBJ2-1, with 11 bases aligning to TRBD2. Germline values: CDR1 SEHNR, CDR2 FQNEAQ (reference sequence). The V gene end was trimmed by 4 bases and the J gene end by 7 bases; junction bases not matched to a gene: 9. The CDR3 length is 16 residues. Here the CDR3 DNA reads TGTGCCAGCAGCTCAATAGCGGGAGGGCCTTGGAATGAGCAGTTCTTC. Translating it yields CASSSIAGGPWNEQFF.

This clonotype was recorded many times. V gene TRBV2 combines with J gene TRBJ2-5, with 14 bases identical to TRBD2. The trim removed 4 bases at V and 4 bases at J, leaving 8 bases unmatched. The CDR3 is 17 amino acids. Looked up from germline, CDR1 is SNHLY and CDR2 is FYNNEI. The CDR3 sequence is CASSGLAGGPSRETQYF. The CDR3 region has the DNA TGTGCCAGCAGTGGACTAGCGGGAGGGCCCTCTAGAGAGACCCAGTACTTC.

In this sample, this clonotype turned up once. One junction end disagrees with the germline gene, perhaps due to a read error. The chain combines TRBV5-1 with TRBJ2-5, with 9 bases that match TRBD2. Germline CDR1 and CDR2: SGHRS and YFSETQ. CDR3 size: 15 residues. This chain's CDR3 is CASNPGGLATETQYF. DNA of the CDR3: TGTGCCAGCAACCCGGGTGGACTAGCGACCGAGACCCAGTACTTC.

The CDR3 DNA reads as TGCAGCCGGACAGGGGGAATCTACGAGCAGTACTTC. Protein product: CSRTGGIYEQYF. V is TRBV29-1 and J is TRBJ2-7, with 10 positions matching TRBD1. Germline V gene lookup returns CDR1 SQVTM and CDR2 ANQGSEA. CDR3 size: 12 residues. Germline trimming cut 8 bases from V and 3 bases from J; bases unmatched to any gene: 4.

This clonotype was seen ten or more times. The chain links TRBV28 to TRBJ1-2; D not resolved. Looked up from germline, CDR1 is MDHEN and CDR2 is SYDVKM. V was pared by 8 bases and J by 7 bases, with 17 bases between. The CDR3 is made up of 13 amino acids. CDR3 coding DNA: TGTGCCAGCGGGTCCAGCCCCTTTTTTGGCTACACCTTC. As protein: CASGSSPFFGYTF.

The CDR3 here is CAINPTGTSNDEQYF. CDR3 DNA sequence: TGTGCCATCAATCCTACCGGGACTAGCAACGACGAGCAGTACTTC. The chain combines TRBV10-3 with TRBJ2-7; 9 bases are shared with TRBD2. The J segment lost 5 bases and the V segment lost 7 bases, leaving 12 bases of the junction unmatched. The CDR3 is 15 residues long. Germline CDR1 and CDR2: ENHRY and SYGVKD.

Comments on this clonotype: One junction end does not reproduce the germline sequence, and a read error may be involved. The chain combines TRBV5-1 with TRBJ2-3; a weak D match, TRBD2 (5 bases). The CDR3 totals 14 residues. Germline lookup yields CDR1 SGHRS and CDR2 YFSETQ. In nucleotides, the CDR3 is TGCGCCAGCAGTCGGGGTTATGGGAGAGATACGCGGTACTTT. Translated: CASSRGYGRDTRYF.

The chain uses TRBV10-1 and TRBJ1-5; D uncertain. The ends were cut back, 4 bases at V and 7 bases at J, with 17 bases in the middle. The CDR3 length is 15 residues. From germline, CDR1 is WNHNN and CDR2 SYGVQD (reference sequence). The DNA for the CDR3 is TGCGCCAGCAGTGCTAGCGGGAGATCCGAGCAGCCCCAGCATTTT. Amino acid sequence: CASSASGRSEQPQHF.